This TCR beta chain was captured by sequencing in a study of control samples from healthy donors and cancer patients. Data came from immunoSEQ multiplex PCR; TCRdb stores just in-frame clones and leaves some out. Counted here are around 85,000 clones, around nine tenths occurring once; the ten biggest clones make up less than 8.5%. The sample comprised blood. This clonotype was obtained from a woman aged 55-69 years in good health.

The CDR3 DNA sequence: TGTGCCAGCAGCGTAGTAATTAGGGGCTCCTACAATGAGCAGTTCTTC. This sequence encodes CASSVVIRGSYNEQFF. The chain joins TRBV9 to TRBJ2-1; the D gene is possibly TRBD1 (5 bases). Germline values: CDR1 SGDLS, CDR2 YYNGEE. The CDR3 runs 16 residues. The V end lost 0 bases, the J end lost 0 bases, and 10 bases lay between the germline ends.